These 10 T cell receptor beta chains came from one sample sequenced in a study of identical twins' blood T cells. TCRdb re-called the 5' RACE reads with MiXCR, one entry per CDR3 protein. The sample contains fewer than 450,000 distinct CDR3 sequences, roughly 30% of which appear only once. Source material: PBMCs. Receptors were obtained from a woman aged 18-49 years in good health.

The chain recombines TRBV12-3 or TRBV12-4 with TRBJ1-5; TRBD1 matches 10 bases. The CDR3 contains 14 residues. The V segment lost 6 bases and the J segment 6 bases; nucleotides outside the gene matches: 5. The CDR3 is CASRGTGEGQPQHF. In DNA, the CDR3 is TGTGCCAGCAGGGGGACAGGGGAGGGTCAGCCCCAGCATTTT.

There are many counts of this clonotype. The chain couples TRBV9 to TRBJ1-2; D is ambiguous. Germline V gene data show CDR1 as SGDLS and CDR2 as YYNGEE. This CDR3 comprises 15 residues. The V end lost 0 bases, the J end lost 1 base, and 10 bases lay between the germline ends. The CDR3 sequence: CASSVEASLNYGYTF. The CDR3 DNA reads as TGTGCCAGCAGCGTAGAGGCCAGTCTTAACTATGGCTACACCTTC.

The chain recombines TRBV6-2 or TRBV6-3 with TRBJ2-1, with TRBD2 as a possible D gene (6 bases). V lost 0 bases, J lost 8 bases, and 11 bases lay in between. The CDR3 has 14 residues. The germline gives CDR1 MNHEY, CDR2 SVGEGT. This CDR3 is CASSYSPGVDEQFF. Written as DNA, the CDR3 is TGTGCCAGCAGTTACTCCCCGGGGGTAGATGAGCAGTTCTTC.

This clonotype was observed a few times. The rearrangement uses TRBV20-1 and TRBJ2-7; D not certain. V lost 6 bases and J lost 5, with 14 bases in between. The CDR3 is 12 amino acids. Germline V gene lookup returns CDR1 DFQATT and CDR2 SNEGSKA (reference sequence). The CDR3 bases are TGCAGTGCCCTCAGTGACTTTGACGAGCAGTACTTC. Amino acids: CSALSDFDEQYF.

This clonotype has a handful of counts. CDR3 sequence reads: CASSSYGDRVSNQPQHF. The CDR3 DNA reads as TGTGCCAGTAGTTCATACGGCGACAGGGTTAGCAATCAGCCCCAGCATTTT. The V call is TRBV19, the J call TRBJ1-5, with 7 bases fitting TRBD1. This CDR3 spans 17 amino acids. Trimming cost V 5 bases and J 0 bases; bases outside gene matches: 10. CDR1 is LNHDA and CDR2 is SQIVND in the germline V gene (reference sequence).

As concerns this clonotype: At one end the junction does not follow the germline gene, possibly because of a read error. The CDR3 loop is CSARDPGEAYDYTF. CDR3 in DNA: TGCAGTGCTAGAGATCCGGGGGAGGCCTATGACTACACCTTC. The chain joins TRBV20-1 to TRBJ1-2; a weak D match, TRBD1 (5 bases). This CDR3 is built from 14 residues. Germline V lookup: CDR1 DFQATT, CDR2 SNEGSKA (reference sequence).

In its sample, this clonotype was seen many times. This chain joins TRBV11-2 and TRBJ2-7, with a weak D call TRBD2 (6 bases). This CDR3 spans 13 amino acids. The germline V gene encodes CDR1 SGHAT and CDR2 FQNNGV. With 1 base removed from V and 9 bases from J, the gap between germline ends came to 13 bases. This CDR3 is CASSLVGAGLQYF. The CDR3 DNA reads as TGTGCCAGCAGCTTAGTGGGTGCGGGGCTGCAGTACTTC. Based on the CDR3 plus reference TRBV11-2 and TRBJ2-7, the full variable domain is EAGVAQSPRYKIIEKRQSVAFWCNPISGHATLYWYQQILGQGPKLLIQFQNNGVVDDSQLPKDRFSAERLKGVDSTLKIQPAKLEDSAVYLCASSLVGAGLQYFGPGTRLTVT.

Only one count was recorded for this clonotype. This may arise from a read error, as a much more abundant clone is one base away. The rearrangement joins TRBV28 to TRBJ1-1; 7 nucleotides agree with TRBD1. Germline V gene lookup returns CDR1 MDHEN and CDR2 SYDVKM. The J segment lost 3 bases and the V segment lost 5 bases, leaving 9 bases of the junction unmatched. This CDR3 contains 15 residues. The CDR3 DNA follows: TGTGCCAGCAGTAAGACAGGGTATGGTTACACTGAAGCTTTCTTT. Translation: CASSKTGYGYTEAFF.

The table lists this clonotype with a few counts. This chain joins TRBV9 and TRBJ1-2; 7 bases fit TRBD1. Losses at the gene ends were 0 bases for V and 7 bases for J; bases not matched to a gene: 6. In germline, CDR1 is SGDLS, CDR2 YYNGEE. The CDR3 covers 14 residues. The CDR3 sequence is CASSVATGVGGYTF. The CDR3 DNA is TGTGCCAGCAGCGTAGCCACAGGGGTCGGTGGCTACACCTTC.

This clonotype was counted at least ten times. The chain joins TRBV27 to TRBJ1-5, with 7 bases matching TRBD1. V trimming: 9 bases; J trimming: 3 bases; junction bases outside the gene matches: 5. The CDR3 is made up of 13 amino acids. Germline V gene lookup returns CDR1 MNHEY and CDR2 SMNVEV (reference sequence). The CDR3 here is CASTTGANQPQHF. CDR3 DNA: TGTGCCAGTACAACAGGGGCCAATCAGCCCCAGCATTTT.